This TCR beta chain was recovered during a study of blood T cells in healthy people across ages. Study observations and caveats: With donor CMV status unknown, expanded clonotype changes were possibly confounded.

A J-beta primer mix and a sample-barcoded 5' primer were used in a second PCR of roughly 7 to 12 cycles. TCRdb recomputed calls from the 5' RACE reads with MiXCR, one row per CDR3 protein. The sample has 350,000 to 450,000 distinct CDR3 sequences, approximately 52% seen once. Remarks on this clonotype: The antigen is unknown.

Per the germline V gene, CDR1 is MNHNY and CDR2 is SVGAGI (reference sequence). The CDR3 consists of 14 residues. The junction had 8 bases not matched to a gene; V was cut back by 6 bases and J by 4 bases. Individuals who donated were healthy Caucasians from Russia aged roughly 6 to 90. V is TRBV6-6 and J is TRBJ1-2; 7 nucleotides line up with TRBD1. The clonotype originates from a man in his fifties or sixties in good health. The sequencing input was blood. CDR3 sequence reads: CASSHTGTVYGYTF. Written as DNA, the CDR3 is TGTGCCAGCAGCCACACCGGGACAGTCTATGGCTACACCTTC.